Listed below are T cell receptor beta chains from one sample, sequenced in a study of CD8+ T cells in alopecia areata. The assay was immunoSEQ multiplex PCR, and TCRdb's table has in-frame clones only and misses some. The data contain over 100,000 clones, around 53% of them singletons. This material consisted of CD8+ T cells sorted from blood, taken at week 24, from a patient treated with tofacitinib. These receptor sequences come from a human donor with alopecia areata. The conserved cysteine and the conserved F or W are not part of the CDR3 here. Size is omitted from some rows. Given values are once, few, many or a class for expanded clones.

length	J	size	V	CDR3
13	TRBJ2-7	few	TRBV6-5	ASSYWQGGGEVQY
15	TRBJ2-1	few	TRBV10-3	AIMEIRPGQGGNEQF
15	TRBJ2-1	NA	TRBV5-1	ASSLALAGGPYNEQF
12	TRBJ2-1	few	TRBV13	ASSFDRENNEQF
15	TRBJ2-3	NA	TRBV19	ASRTRWAGPSTDTQY
12	TRBJ1-2	few	TRBV6-5	ASSYSPGSYGYT
11	TRBJ1-5	NA	TRBV6-5	ASSPTSNQPQH
12	TRBJ1-3	once	TRBV9	ASSSARSGNTIY
14	TRBJ1-6	NA	TRBV19	ASSIADRAYNSPLH
11	TRBJ1-2	NA	TRBV7-9	ASSHRDRGIYT
13	TRBJ2-7	few	TRBV29-1	SVEVVGSVHYEQY